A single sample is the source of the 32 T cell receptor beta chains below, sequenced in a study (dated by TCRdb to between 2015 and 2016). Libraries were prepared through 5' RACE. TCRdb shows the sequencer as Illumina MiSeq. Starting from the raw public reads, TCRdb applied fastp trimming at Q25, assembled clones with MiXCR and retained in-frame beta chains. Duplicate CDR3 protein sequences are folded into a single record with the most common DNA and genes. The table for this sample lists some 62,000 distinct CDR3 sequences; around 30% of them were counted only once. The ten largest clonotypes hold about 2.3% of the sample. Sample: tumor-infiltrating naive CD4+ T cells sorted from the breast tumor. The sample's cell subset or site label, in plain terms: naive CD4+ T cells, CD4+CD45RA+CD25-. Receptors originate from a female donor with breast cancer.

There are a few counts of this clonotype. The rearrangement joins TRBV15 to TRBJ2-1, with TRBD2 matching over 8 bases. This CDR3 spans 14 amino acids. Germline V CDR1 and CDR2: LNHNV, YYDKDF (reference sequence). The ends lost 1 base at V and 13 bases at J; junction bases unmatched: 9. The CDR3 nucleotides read TGTGCCACCAGCAGAGGATCACTAGCGGCCTTACAGTTCTTC. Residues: CATSRGSLAALQFF.

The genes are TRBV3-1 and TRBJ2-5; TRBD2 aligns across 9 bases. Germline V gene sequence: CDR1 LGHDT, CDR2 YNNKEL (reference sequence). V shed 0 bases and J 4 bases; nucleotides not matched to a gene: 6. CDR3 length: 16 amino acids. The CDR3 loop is CASSQEVAGGRETQYF. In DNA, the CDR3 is TGTGCCAGCAGCCAAGAGGTCGCGGGGGGGCGAGAGACCCAGTACTTC.

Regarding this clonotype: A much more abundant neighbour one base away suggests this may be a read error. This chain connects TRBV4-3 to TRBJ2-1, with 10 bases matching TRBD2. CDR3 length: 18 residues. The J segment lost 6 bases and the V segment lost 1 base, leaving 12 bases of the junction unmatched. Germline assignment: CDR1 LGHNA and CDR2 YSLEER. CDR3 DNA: TGCGCCAGCAGCCAAGTTCCCCTTCTAGCGGGAGACTCCAATGAGCAGTTCTTC. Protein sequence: CASSQVPLLAGDSNEQFF.

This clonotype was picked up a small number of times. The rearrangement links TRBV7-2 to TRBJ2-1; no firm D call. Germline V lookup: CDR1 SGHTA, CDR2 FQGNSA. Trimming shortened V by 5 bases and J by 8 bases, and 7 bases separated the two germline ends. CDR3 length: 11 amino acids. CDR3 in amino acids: CASSGEYEQFF. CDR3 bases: TGTGCCAGCAGCGGTGAGTATGAGCAGTTCTTC.

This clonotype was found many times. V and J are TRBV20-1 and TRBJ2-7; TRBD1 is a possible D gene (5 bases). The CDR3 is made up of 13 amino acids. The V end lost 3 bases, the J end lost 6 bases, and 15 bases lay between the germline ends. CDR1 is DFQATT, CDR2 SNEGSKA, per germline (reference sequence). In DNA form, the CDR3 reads TGCAGTGCTAGGGACACCCAGCTTCCCGAGCAGTACTTC. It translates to CSARDTQLPEQYF.

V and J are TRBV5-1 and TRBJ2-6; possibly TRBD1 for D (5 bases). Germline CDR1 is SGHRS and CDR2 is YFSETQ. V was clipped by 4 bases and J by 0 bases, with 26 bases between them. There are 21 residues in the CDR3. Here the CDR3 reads CASSAPGSPSGQGSGANVLTF. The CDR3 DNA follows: TGCGCCAGCAGCGCTCCAGGGTCTCCTAGTGGGCAAGGCTCTGGGGCCAACGTCCTGACTTTC. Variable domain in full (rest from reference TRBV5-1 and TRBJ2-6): KAGVTQTPRYLIKTRGQQVTLSCSPISGHRSVSWYQQTPGQGLQFLFEYFSETQRNKGNFPGRFSGRQFSNSRSEMNVSTLELGDSALYLCASSAPGSPSGQGSGANVLTFGAGSRLTVL.

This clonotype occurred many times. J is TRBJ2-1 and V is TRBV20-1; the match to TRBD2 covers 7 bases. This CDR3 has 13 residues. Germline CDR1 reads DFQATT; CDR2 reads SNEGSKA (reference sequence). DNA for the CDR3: TGCGGCGCGGGCGGGAGTGGGGGGGATGAGCAGTTCTTC. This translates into CGAGGSGGDEQFF.

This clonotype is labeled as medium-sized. The CDR3 nucleotides read TGTGCCAGCAGGGGGGATAGCAATCAGCCCCAGCATTTT. Translated: CASRGDSNQPQHF. This chain uses TRBV7-2 with TRBJ1-5; the D gene is possibly TRBD1 (5 bases). Germline V gives CDR1 SGHTA, CDR2 FQGNSA. This CDR3 spans 13 amino acids. Trimming removed 6 bases from V and 0 bases from J, with 6 bases in between.

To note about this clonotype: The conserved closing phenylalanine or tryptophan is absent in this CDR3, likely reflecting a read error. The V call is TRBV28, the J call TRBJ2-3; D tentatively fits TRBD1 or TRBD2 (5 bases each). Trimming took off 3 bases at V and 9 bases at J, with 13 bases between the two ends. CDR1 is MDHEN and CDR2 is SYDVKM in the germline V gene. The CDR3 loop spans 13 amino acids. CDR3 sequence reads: CASSLLQEVTQYL. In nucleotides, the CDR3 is TGTGCCAGCAGTTTGCTACAGGAGGTGACGCAGTATCTT.

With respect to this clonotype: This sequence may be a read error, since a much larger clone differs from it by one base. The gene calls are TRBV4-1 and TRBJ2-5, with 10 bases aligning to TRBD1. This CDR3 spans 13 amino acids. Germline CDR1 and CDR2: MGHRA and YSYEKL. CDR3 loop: CAGSQPGQGPLNF. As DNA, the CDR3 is TGCGCCGGCAGCCAACCGGGACAGGGGCCATTGAACTTC.

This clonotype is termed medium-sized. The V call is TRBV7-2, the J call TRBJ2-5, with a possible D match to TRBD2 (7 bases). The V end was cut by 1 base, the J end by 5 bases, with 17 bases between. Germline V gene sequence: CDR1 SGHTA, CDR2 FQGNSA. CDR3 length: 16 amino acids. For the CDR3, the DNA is TGTGCCAGCAGCTTAGGGCTTGGGGGGGGCGGTGAGACCCAGTACTTC. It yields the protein CASSLGLGGGGETQYF.

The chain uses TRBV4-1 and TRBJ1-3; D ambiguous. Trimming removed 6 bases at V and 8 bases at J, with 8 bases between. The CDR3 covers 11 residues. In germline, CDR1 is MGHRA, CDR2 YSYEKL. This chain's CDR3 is CASSRAHTIYF. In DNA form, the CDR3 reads TGCGCCAGCAGTCGAGCACACACCATATATTTT.

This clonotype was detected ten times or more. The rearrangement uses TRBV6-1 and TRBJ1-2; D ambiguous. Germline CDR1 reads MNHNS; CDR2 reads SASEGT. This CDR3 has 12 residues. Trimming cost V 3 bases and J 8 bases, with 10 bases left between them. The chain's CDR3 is CASSEQVRGYTF. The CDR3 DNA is TGTGCCAGCAGTGAGCAGGTCAGGGGCTACACCTTC.

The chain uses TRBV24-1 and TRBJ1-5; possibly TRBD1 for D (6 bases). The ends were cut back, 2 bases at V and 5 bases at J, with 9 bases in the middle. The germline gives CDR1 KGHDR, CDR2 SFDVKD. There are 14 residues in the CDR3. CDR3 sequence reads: CATSDWGAYQPQHF. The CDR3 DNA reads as TGTGCCACCAGTGATTGGGGGGCGTATCAGCCCCAGCATTTT.

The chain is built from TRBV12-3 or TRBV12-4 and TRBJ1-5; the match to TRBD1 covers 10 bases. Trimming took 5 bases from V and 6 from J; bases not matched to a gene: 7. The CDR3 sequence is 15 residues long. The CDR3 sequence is CASSRDRGLIQPQHF. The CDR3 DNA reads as TGTGCCAGCAGTAGGGACAGGGGCCTGATTCAGCCCCAGCATTTT.

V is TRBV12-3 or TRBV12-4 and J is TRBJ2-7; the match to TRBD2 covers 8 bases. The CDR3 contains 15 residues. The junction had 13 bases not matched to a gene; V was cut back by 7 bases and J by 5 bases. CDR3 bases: TGTGCCAGCACCTCAACCGGGAGGGCTATCGACGAGCAGTACTTC. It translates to CASTSTGRAIDEQYF.

CDR3 in DNA: TGTGCCAGCAGTTCTCGCCGGGGGACTGAAGCTTTCTTT. Translated: CASSSRRGTEAFF. The chain joins TRBV3-1 to TRBJ1-1, with a weak D call TRBD1 (5 bases). Per germline, CDR1 LGHDT and CDR2 YNNKEL (reference sequence). The CDR3 spans 13 residues. V lost 6 bases to trimming and J lost 5 bases, with 13 bases between them.

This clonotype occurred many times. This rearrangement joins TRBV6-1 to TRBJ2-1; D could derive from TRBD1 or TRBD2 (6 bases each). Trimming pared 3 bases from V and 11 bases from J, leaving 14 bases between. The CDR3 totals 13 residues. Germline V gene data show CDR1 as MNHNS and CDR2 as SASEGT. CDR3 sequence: CASSDSRGTQQFF. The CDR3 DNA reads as TGTGCCAGCAGTGATTCGCGCGGGACACAGCAGTTCTTC.

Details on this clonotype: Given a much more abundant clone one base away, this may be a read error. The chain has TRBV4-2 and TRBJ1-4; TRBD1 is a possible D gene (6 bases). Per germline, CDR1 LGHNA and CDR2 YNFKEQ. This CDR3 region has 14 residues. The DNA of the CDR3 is TGTGCCAGCAGCCAAGAACAGGGAAATGAAAAACTGTTATTT. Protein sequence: CASSQEQGNEKLLF.

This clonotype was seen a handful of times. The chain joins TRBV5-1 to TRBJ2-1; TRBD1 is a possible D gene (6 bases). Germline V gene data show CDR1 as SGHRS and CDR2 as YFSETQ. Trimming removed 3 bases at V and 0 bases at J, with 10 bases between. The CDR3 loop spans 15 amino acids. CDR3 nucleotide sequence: TGCGCCAGCAGCTCAGGACAGCCCTCCTACAATGAGCAGTTCTTC. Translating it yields CASSSGQPSYNEQFF.

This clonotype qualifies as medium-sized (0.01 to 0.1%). This CDR3 is CASSLSLTSGSGKTQYF. In DNA form, the CDR3 reads TGTGCCAGCAGCTTATCTTTGACTAGCGGGAGCGGAAAGACCCAGTACTTC. This rearrangement joins TRBV7-2 to TRBJ2-5; the match to TRBD2 covers 12 bases. The CDR3 consists of 17 residues. Germline values: CDR1 SGHTA, CDR2 FQGNSA. After removal of 2 bases from V and 6 bases from J, the junction contained 10 bases not matched to a gene. Full variable domain (missing parts from reference TRBV7-2 and TRBJ2-5): GAGVSQSPSNKVTEKGKDVELRCDPISGHTALYWYRQSLGQGLEFLIYFQGNSAPDKSGLPSDRFSAERTGGSVSTLTIQRTQQEDSAVYLCASSLSLTSGSGKTQYFGPGTRLLVL.

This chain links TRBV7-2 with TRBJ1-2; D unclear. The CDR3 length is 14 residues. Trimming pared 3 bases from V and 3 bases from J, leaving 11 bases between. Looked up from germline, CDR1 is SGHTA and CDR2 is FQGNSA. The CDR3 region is CTSSFPTGYYGYTF. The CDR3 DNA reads TGTACCAGCAGCTTTCCTACGGGTTACTATGGCTACACCTTC.

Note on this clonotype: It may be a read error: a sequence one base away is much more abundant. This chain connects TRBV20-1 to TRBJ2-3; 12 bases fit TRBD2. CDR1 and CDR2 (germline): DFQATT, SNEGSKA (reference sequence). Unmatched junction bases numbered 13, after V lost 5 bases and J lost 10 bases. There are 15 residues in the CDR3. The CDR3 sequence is CSAPRLAGELYAQYF. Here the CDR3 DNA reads TGCAGTGCTCCTCGACTAGCGGGGGAATTGTATGCGCAGTATTTT.

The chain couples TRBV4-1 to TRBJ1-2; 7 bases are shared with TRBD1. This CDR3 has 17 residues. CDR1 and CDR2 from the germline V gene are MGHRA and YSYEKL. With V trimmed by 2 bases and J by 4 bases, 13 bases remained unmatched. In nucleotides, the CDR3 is TGCGCCAGCAGCCAACCTACCCGGGACAGAGGGGTCTATGGCTACACCTTC. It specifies CASSQPTRDRGVYGYTF.

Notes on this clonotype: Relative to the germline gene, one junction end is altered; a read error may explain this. The CDR3: CASSLGGGTGTQHF. CDR3 in DNA: TGTGCCAGCAGCTTAGGCGGGGGAACCGGAACCCAGCACTTC. This rearrangement joins TRBV7-3 to TRBJ2-5, with 7 nucleotides matching TRBD2. CDR1 is SGHTA, CDR2 FQGTGA, per germline. CDR3 length: 14 amino acids.

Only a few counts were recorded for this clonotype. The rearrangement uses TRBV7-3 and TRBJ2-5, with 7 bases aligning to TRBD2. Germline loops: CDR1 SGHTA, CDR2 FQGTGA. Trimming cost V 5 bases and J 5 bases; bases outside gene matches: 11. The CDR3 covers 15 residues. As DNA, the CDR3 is TGTGCCAGCAGCCCAAAGGGAGGGCTAGTGGAGACCCAGTACTTC. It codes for CASSPKGGLVETQYF.

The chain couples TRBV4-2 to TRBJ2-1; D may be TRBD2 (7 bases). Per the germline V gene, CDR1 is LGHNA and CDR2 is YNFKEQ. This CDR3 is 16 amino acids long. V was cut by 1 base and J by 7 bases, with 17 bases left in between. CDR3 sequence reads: CASSQGGGGSRNEQFF. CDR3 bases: TGTGCCAGCAGCCAAGGCGGGGGCGGGAGTAGGAATGAGCAGTTCTTC.

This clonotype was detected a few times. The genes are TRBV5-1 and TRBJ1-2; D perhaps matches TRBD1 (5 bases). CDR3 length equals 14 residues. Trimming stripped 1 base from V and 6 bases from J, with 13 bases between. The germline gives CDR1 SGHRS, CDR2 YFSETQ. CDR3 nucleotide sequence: TGCGCCAGCAGCTTGTATCCTCAGGGCAATGGCTACACCTTC. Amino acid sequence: CASSLYPQGNGYTF.

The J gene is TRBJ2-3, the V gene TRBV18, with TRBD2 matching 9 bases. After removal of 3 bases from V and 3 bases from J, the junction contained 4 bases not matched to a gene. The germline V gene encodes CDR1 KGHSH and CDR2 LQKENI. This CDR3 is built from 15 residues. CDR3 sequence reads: CASSPSSGTTDTQYF. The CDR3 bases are TGTGCCAGCTCACCCTCTAGCGGGACGACAGATACGCAGTATTTT.

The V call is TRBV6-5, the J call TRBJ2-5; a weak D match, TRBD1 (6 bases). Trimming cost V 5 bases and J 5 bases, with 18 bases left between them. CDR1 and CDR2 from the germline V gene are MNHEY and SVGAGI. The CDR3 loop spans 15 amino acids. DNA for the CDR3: TGTGCCAGCAGTCGCCTGGGGGCCCCGCAGGAGACCCAGTACTTC. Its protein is CASSRLGAPQETQYF.

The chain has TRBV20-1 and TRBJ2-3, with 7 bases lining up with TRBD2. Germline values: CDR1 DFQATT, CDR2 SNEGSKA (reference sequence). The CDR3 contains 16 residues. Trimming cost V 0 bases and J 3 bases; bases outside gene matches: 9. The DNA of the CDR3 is TGCAGTGCTAGAGACGCGGGGCGGGGGATGACAGATACGCAGTATTTT. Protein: CSARDAGRGMTDTQYF.

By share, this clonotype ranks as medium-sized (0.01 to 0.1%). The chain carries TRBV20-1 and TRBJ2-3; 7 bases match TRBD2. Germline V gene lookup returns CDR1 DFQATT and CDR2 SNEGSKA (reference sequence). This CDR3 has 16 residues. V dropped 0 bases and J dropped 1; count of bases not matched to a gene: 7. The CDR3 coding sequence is TGCAGTGCTAGAGACCGAAAGCGGGGCCGCACAGATACGCAGTATTTT. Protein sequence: CSARDRKRGRTDTQYF.